The 31 T cell receptor beta chains in this list originate from one sample, sequenced in a study of T cell repertoires in cytomegalovirus infection. Antigens of these TCRs are unknown. TCRdb reanalysed the reads using MiXCR and keeps one entry per CDR3 protein. The profile shows around 500,000 distinct CDR3 sequences, roughly 42% of them singletons. The sample here was cultured PBMCs, taken from culture after CMV antigen stimulation. All receptors derive from a human donor in good health (CMV status not recorded). Some clones in this sample may be carry-over from other donors' samples.

This chain uses TRBV2 with TRBJ1-1; D possibly corresponds to TRBD1 (5 bases). Germline loops: CDR1 SNHLY, CDR2 FYNNEI. The CDR3 covers 13 residues. Trimming removed 7 bases from V and 4 bases from J, with 13 bases in between. CDR3 in amino acids: CASKGLRSTEAFF. The CDR3 region has the DNA TGTGCCAGCAAGGGACTTCGGAGCACTGAAGCTTTCTTT.

This chain links TRBV2 with TRBJ2-1, with 13 positions matching TRBD2. V lost 4 bases and J lost 7; bases outside the gene matches: 19. The V gene's germline CDR1 is SNHLY and CDR2 FYNNEI. The CDR3 consists of 20 residues. The CDR3 loop reads CASSVVGRTSGSSPANEQFF. The DNA of the CDR3 is TGTGCCAGCAGTGTGGTGGGGAGGACTAGCGGGAGTTCCCCAGCGAATGAGCAGTTCTTC.

This clonotype was counted between two and nine times. This chain connects TRBV7-8 to TRBJ2-3; TRBD1 might be the D (5 bases). This CDR3 is 15 amino acids long. Trimming stripped 5 bases from V and 5 bases from J, with 17 bases between. Germline CDR1 is SGHVS and CDR2 is FQNEAQ. The CDR3 nucleotides read TGTGCCAGCAGCCCCCGACGGTATACAGGAGATACGCAGTATTTT. It encodes CASSPRRYTGDTQYF.

Only a few counts were recorded for this clonotype. The chain joins TRBV7-6 to TRBJ2-1, with D maybe TRBD1 (5 bases). The CDR3 is 17 amino acids. CDR1 is SGHVS and CDR2 is FNYEAQ in the germline V gene. V was shortened by 5 bases and J by 0 bases, with 17 bases between the two germline ends. The CDR3 DNA is TGTGCCAGCAGCCCTAAAACAGGAGATAGCTCCTACAATGAGCAGTTCTTC. Residues: CASSPKTGDSSYNEQFF. The full variable domain, completed using reference TRBV7-6 and TRBJ2-1, is GAGVSQSPRYKVTKRGQDVALRCDPISGHVSLYWYRQALGQGPEFLTYFNYEAQQDKSGLPNDRFSAERPEGSISTLTIQRTEQRDSAMYRCASSPKTGDSSYNEQFFGPGTRLTVL.

This clonotype was observed a single time. J is TRBJ2-5 and V is TRBV20-1; perhaps TRBD2 as D (5 bases). The germline V and J ends were trimmed by 4 bases and 3 bases, with 18 bases remaining between them. This CDR3 is built from 15 residues. The germline CDR1 and CDR2 sequences are DFQATT and SNEGSKA (reference sequence). The CDR3 is CSAIDPGMGEETQYF. The DNA for the CDR3 is TGCAGTGCTATCGACCCCGGTATGGGAGAAGAGACCCAGTACTTC.

This clonotype has more than one count but fewer than ten. The rearrangement uses TRBV7-2 and TRBJ2-1; TRBD1 aligns across 7 bases. V shed 3 bases and J 15 bases; nucleotides not matched to a gene: 11. The CDR3 totals 13 residues. Germline V gene data show CDR1 as SGHTA and CDR2 as FQGNSA. The CDR3 nucleotides are TGTGCCAGCAGCTTCGATAGGGGGCCCCCGCGGTTCTTC. This codes for CASSFDRGPPRFF.

This clonotype was seen a handful of times. V usage is TRBV7-8 and J usage is TRBJ2-1, with no clear D. The CDR3 totals 13 residues. With 2 bases removed from V and 4 bases from J, the gap between germline ends came to 6 bases. Looked up from germline, CDR1 is SGHVS and CDR2 is FQNEAQ. CDR3 sequence: CASSLKVYNEQFF. The CDR3 nucleotides are TGTGCCAGCAGCTTAAAGGTGTACAATGAGCAGTTCTTC. Supplemented by reference TRBV7-8 and TRBJ2-1, the full variable domain reads GAGVSQSPRYKVAKRGQDVALRCDPISGHVSLFWYQQALGQGPEFLTYFQNEAQLDKSGLPSDRFFAERPEGSVSTLKIQRTQQEDSAVYLCASSLKVYNEQFFGPGTRLTVL.

V gene TRBV11-2 combines with J gene TRBJ1-5; D is uncertain. The CDR3 spans 13 residues. V lost 3 bases and J 5 bases, leaving 8 bases between the germline ends. Germline CDR1 reads SGHAT; CDR2 reads FQNNGV. DNA of the CDR3: TGTGCCAGCAGCTTGGCAGAGCATCAGCCCCAGCATTTT. Protein: CASSLAEHQPQHF.

This clonotype was detected a few times. The chain links TRBV7-9 to TRBJ2-7; D is unclear. Germline values: CDR1 SEHNR, CDR2 FQNEAQ (reference sequence). CDR3 length: 16 residues. V was clipped by 4 bases and J by 0 bases, with 16 bases between them. CDR3 bases: TGTGCCAGCAGCTCCCTCGCGGACGGAAGCTCCTACGAGCAGTACTTC. This gives the protein CASSSLADGSSYEQYF.

This rearrangement joins TRBV4-1 to TRBJ2-1; D assignment may be TRBD1 or TRBD2 (6 bases each). CDR3 length equals 16 residues. The germline V gene encodes CDR1 MGHRA and CDR2 YSYEKL. V dropped 1 base and J dropped 3 bases, with 13 bases sitting between them. DNA for the CDR3: TGCGCCAGCAGCCAAGGAGGGGGGAGAGACTACAATGAGCAGTTCTTC. Translating it yields CASSQGGGRDYNEQFF.

This chain joins TRBV7-2 and TRBJ1-5; possibly TRBD1 for D (5 bases). There are 15 residues in the CDR3. Germline values: CDR1 SGHTA, CDR2 FQGNSA. The V and J ends lost 4 bases and 4 bases respectively, with 14 bases between them. The CDR3 protein is CASSSAGGQNQPQHF. CDR3 nucleotides: TGTGCCAGCAGCTCCGCCGGGGGTCAAAATCAGCCCCAGCATTTT.

This chain links TRBV5-1 with TRBJ2-3; D call uncertain. V shed 3 bases and J shed 4 bases, with 18 bases lying between them. Germline CDR1 SGHRS, CDR2 YFSETQ. This CDR3 comprises 16 residues. The chain's CDR3 is CASSYAGLRAADTQYF. The CDR3 DNA reads as TGCGCCAGCAGCTACGCTGGTCTTCGCGCCGCAGATACGCAGTATTTT.

The chain uses TRBV19 and TRBJ1-5; perhaps TRBD1 as D (6 bases). Germline lookup yields CDR1 LNHDA and CDR2 SQIVND (reference sequence). Trimming left V 2 bases short and J 5 bases short, with 10 bases between. This CDR3 region has 14 residues. CDR3 protein: CASSIQGGYQPQHF. The CDR3 coding sequence is TGTGCCAGTAGTATACAAGGGGGTTATCAGCCCCAGCATTTT.

This clonotype has only a few counts. CDR3 residues: CASREPGQTYGYTF. The CDR3 DNA follows: TGTGCCAGCAGGGAACCGGGACAGACCTATGGCTACACCTTC. This rearrangement joins TRBV6-1 to TRBJ1-2; 7 positions match TRBD1. V lost 6 bases and J lost 4; bases outside the gene matches: 8. Germline CDR1 and CDR2: MNHNS and SASEGT. The CDR3 is made up of 14 amino acids.

This clonotype was seen only a few times. The chain carries TRBV5-5 and TRBJ1-5; no clear D. The CDR3 contains 13 residues. The germline V gene encodes CDR1 SGHKS and CDR2 YYEKEE (reference sequence). Trimming left V 4 bases short and J 11 bases short, with 16 bases between. Here the CDR3 reads CASSIAPHQTQHF. CDR3 DNA: TGTGCCAGCAGCATTGCCCCCCATCAAACCCAGCATTTT.

The CDR3 bases are TGTGCCAGCAGACCGCGACTAGCGGCGAACACCGGGGAGCTGTTTTTT. Translation: CASRPRLAANTGELFF. This chain links TRBV7-2 with TRBJ2-2; TRBD2 matches 9 bases. The trim removed 6 bases at V and 0 bases at J, leaving 5 bases unmatched. CDR3 length: 16 residues. Germline CDR1 and CDR2: SGHTA and FQGNSA.

This clonotype was seen ten or more times. The chain recombines TRBV7-2 with TRBJ2-1; no clear D gene. Germline V CDR1 and CDR2: SGHTA, FQGNSA. The ends were cut back, 4 bases at V and 3 bases at J, with 13 bases in the middle. The CDR3 sequence is 15 residues long. CDR3 DNA sequence: TGTGCCAGCAGCTCCCCGCCAGGAGTCTACAATGAGCAGTTCTTC. This gives the protein CASSSPPGVYNEQFF. Full variable domain (missing parts from reference TRBV7-2 and TRBJ2-1): GAGVSQSPSNKVTEKGKDVELRCDPISGHTALYWYRQSLGQGLEFLIYFQGNSAPDKSGLPSDRFSAERTGGSVSTLTIQRTQQEDSAVYLCASSSPPGVYNEQFFGPGTRLTVL.

This clonotype was seen a single time. The chain couples TRBV20-1 to TRBJ1-2; no clear D gene. CDR3 size: 12 residues. Germline CDR1 DFQATT, CDR2 SNEGSKA (reference sequence). Trimming removed 2 bases from V and 10 bases from J, with 14 bases in between. The CDR3 coding sequence is TGCAGTGCTAGAAGTGACCGGGAGTACTACACCTTC. Protein product: CSARSDREYYTF.

CDR3 amino acids: CASSLRILNTGELFF. In DNA, the CDR3 is TGTGCCAGCAGCTTAAGAATCCTTAACACCGGGGAGCTGTTTTTT. This chain joins TRBV7-9 and TRBJ2-2, with D unclear. V lost 2 bases and J 2 bases, leaving 9 bases between the germline ends. Per the germline V gene, CDR1 is SEHNR and CDR2 is FQNEAQ (reference sequence). The CDR3 contains 15 residues.

This chain connects TRBV7-2 to TRBJ1-5, with a weak D call TRBD1 (6 bases). Germline loops: CDR1 SGHTA, CDR2 FQGNSA. The length of the CDR3 is 15 residues. V shed 5 bases and J shed 0 bases, with 11 bases lying between them. The CDR3 DNA reads TGTGCCAGCAGCCGACAGGATTTTAGCAATCAGCCCCAGCATTTT. This translates into CASSRQDFSNQPQHF.

The chain carries TRBV28 and TRBJ1-5; D gene unclear. The germline gives CDR1 MDHEN, CDR2 SYDVKM. This CDR3 has 13 amino acids. V lost 6 bases and J lost 6, with 12 bases in between. The CDR3, as DNA: TGTGCCAGCAGCCGACTTTCGGGTCAGCCCCAGCATTTT. Protein product: CASSRLSGQPQHF.

This sequence joins TRBV2 and TRBJ2-2, with 9 bases aligning to TRBD2. Germline V gene lookup returns CDR1 SNHLY and CDR2 FYNNEI. Trimming at V came to 5 bases and at J to 4 bases, leaving 5 bases not matched to a gene. This CDR3 contains 15 residues. CDR3 sequence reads: CASSNSGSFTGELFF. The DNA for the CDR3 is TGTGCCAGCAGTAATAGCGGGAGTTTCACCGGGGAGCTGTTTTTT. Full variable domain (missing parts from reference TRBV2 and TRBJ2-2): EPEVTQTPSHQVTQMGQEVILRCVPISNHLYFYWYRQILGQKVEFLVSFYNNEISEKSEIFDDQFSVERPDGSNFTLKIRSTKLEDSAMYFCASSNSGSFTGELFFGEGSRLTVL.

The V and J genes are TRBV14 and TRBJ1-5, with D tentatively TRBD1 (6 bases). Trimming removed 6 bases from V and 0 bases from J, with 21 bases in between. The CDR3 length is 18 residues. Germline CDR1 reads SGHDN; CDR2 reads FVKESK. The CDR3 coding sequence is TGTGCCAGCAGGATCAAGAACAGGGACATCCATAGCAATCAGCCCCAGCATTTT. Amino acids: CASRIKNRDIHSNQPQHF.

This clonotype was observed a few times. This chain uses TRBV5-5 with TRBJ2-1, with 7 bases aligning to TRBD1. V trimming: 2 bases; J trimming: 9 bases; junction bases outside the gene matches: 14. Germline V gene data show CDR1 as SGHKS and CDR2 as YYEKEE (reference sequence). CDR3 size: 16 residues. The CDR3 DNA is TGTGCCAGCAGCTTACAAACCGGGACAGCCATCCGTGAGCAGTTCTTC. It translates to CASSLQTGTAIREQFF.

The chain has TRBV5-6 and TRBJ1-2, with 7 positions matching TRBD1. V trimming: 1 base; J trimming: 4 bases; junction bases outside the gene matches: 7. CDR1 is SGHDT and CDR2 is YYEEEE in the germline V gene. The CDR3 runs to 15 residues. For the CDR3, the DNA is TGTGCCAGCAGCTTGCGTTTCGCAGGGGGCTATGGCTACACCTTC. It codes for CASSLRFAGGYGYTF. Complete variable domain (other parts from reference TRBV5-6 and TRBJ1-2): DAGVTQSPTHLIKTRGQQVTLRCSPKSGHDTVSWYQQALGQGPQFIFQYYEEEERQRGNFPDRFSGHQFPNYSSELNVNALLLGDSALYLCASSLRFAGGYGYTFGSGTRLTVV.

The chain couples TRBV20-1 to TRBJ2-1; 9 nucleotides line up with TRBD2. The CDR3 has 16 residues. V was pared by 3 bases and J by 0 bases, with 6 bases of the junction left unmatched. From germline, CDR1 is DFQATT and CDR2 SNEGSKA (reference sequence). The CDR3 nucleotides read TGCAGTGCTAGTCGGACTAGCGCGAGCTCCTACAATGAGCAGTTCTTC. Residues: CSASRTSASSYNEQFF.

The chain links TRBV4-1 to TRBJ2-7; 9 nucleotides align to TRBD1. J was trimmed by 3 bases and V by 0 bases; bases with no gene match: 9. The V gene's germline CDR1 is MGHRA and CDR2 YSYEKL. CDR3 length equals 17 residues. CDR3 coding DNA: TGCGCCAGCAGCCAAGATCCGAAGGGACAGGGCATCTACGAGCAGTACTTC. Translated: CASSQDPKGQGIYEQYF.

The genes are TRBV2 and TRBJ2-3; 7 nucleotides align to TRBD1. V was pared by 7 bases and J by 0 bases, with 4 bases of the junction left unmatched. This CDR3 has 14 residues. The germline V gene has CDR1 SNHLY and CDR2 FYNNEI. The CDR3 bases are TGTGCCAGCACCCGGGACAGAAGCACAGATACGCAGTATTTT. Translating it yields CASTRDRSTDTQYF.

This clonotype was observed at least ten times. The chain recombines TRBV7-2 with TRBJ2-6; D remains unclear. Germline V gene sequence: CDR1 SGHTA, CDR2 FQGNSA. V lost 3 bases and J 9 bases, leaving 3 bases between the germline ends. The CDR3 length is 11 residues. The CDR3 region is CASSLYNVLTF. The DNA for the CDR3 is TGTGCCAGCAGCTTGTACAACGTCCTGACTTTC.

The J gene is TRBJ1-2, the V gene TRBV4-1; 7 nucleotides line up with TRBD1. The CDR3 is made up of 16 amino acids. V dropped 7 bases and J dropped 4; count of bases not matched to a gene: 15. The germline gives CDR1 MGHRA, CDR2 YSYEKL. The CDR3 loop is CASNLIGGQNSYGYTF. In nucleotides, the CDR3 is TGCGCCAGCAACCTAATTGGGGGACAGAACTCCTATGGCTACACCTTC.

This clonotype turned up a few times. The J gene is TRBJ2-5, the V gene TRBV11-2, with 9 bases matching TRBD2. V was clipped by 4 bases and J by 1 base; unmatched bases: 4. Germline values: CDR1 SGHAT, CDR2 FQNNGV. The CDR3 covers 15 residues. The CDR3 bases are TGTGCCAGCAGCTCCCTAGCGGGGACCCAAGAGACCCAGTACTTC. Its translation is CASSSLAGTQETQYF.